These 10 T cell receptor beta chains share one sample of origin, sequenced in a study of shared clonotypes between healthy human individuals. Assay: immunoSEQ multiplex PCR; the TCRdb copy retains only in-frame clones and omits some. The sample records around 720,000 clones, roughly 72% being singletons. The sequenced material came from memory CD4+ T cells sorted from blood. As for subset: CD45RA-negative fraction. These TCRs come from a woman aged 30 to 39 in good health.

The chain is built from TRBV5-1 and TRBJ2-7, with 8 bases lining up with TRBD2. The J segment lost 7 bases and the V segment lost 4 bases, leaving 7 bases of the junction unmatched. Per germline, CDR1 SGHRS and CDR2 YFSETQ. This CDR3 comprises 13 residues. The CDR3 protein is CASSARLASEQYF. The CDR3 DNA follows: TGCGCCAGCAGCGCAAGACTAGCGTCTGAGCAGTACTTC.

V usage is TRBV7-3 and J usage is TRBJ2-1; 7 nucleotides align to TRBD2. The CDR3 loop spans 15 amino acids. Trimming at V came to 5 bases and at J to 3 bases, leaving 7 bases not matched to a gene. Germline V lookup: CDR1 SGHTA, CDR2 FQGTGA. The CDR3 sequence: CASSPSRGDYNEQFF. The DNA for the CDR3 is TGTGCCAGCAGCCCTAGCCGGGGGGACTACAATGAGCAGTTCTTC.

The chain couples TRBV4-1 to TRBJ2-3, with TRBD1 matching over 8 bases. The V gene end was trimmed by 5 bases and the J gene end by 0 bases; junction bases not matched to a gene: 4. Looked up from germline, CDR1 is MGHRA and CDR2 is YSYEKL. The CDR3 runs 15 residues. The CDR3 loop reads CASSIRQGSTDTQYF. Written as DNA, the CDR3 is TGCGCCAGCAGCATAAGACAGGGGAGCACAGATACGCAGTATTTT.

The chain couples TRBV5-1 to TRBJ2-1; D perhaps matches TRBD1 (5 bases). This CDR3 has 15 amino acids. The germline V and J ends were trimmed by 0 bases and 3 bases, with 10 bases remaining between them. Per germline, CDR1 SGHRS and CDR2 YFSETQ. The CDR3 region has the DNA TGCGCCAGCAGCTTGGACAGGTCGGGCTACAATGAGCAGTTCTTC. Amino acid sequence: CASSLDRSGYNEQFF. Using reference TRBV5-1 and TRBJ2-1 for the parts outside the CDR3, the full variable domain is KAGVTQTPRYLIKTRGQQVTLSCSPISGHRSVSWYQQTPGQGLQFLFEYFSETQRNKGNFPGRFSGRQFSNSRSEMNVSTLELGDSALYLCASSLDRSGYNEQFFGPGTRLTVL.

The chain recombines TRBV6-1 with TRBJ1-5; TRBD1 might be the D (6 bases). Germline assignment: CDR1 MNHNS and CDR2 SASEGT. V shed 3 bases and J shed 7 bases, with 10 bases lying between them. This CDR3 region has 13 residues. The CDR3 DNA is TGTGCCAGCAGTGAGGGGGCGAAACAGCCCCAGCATTTT. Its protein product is CASSEGAKQPQHF.

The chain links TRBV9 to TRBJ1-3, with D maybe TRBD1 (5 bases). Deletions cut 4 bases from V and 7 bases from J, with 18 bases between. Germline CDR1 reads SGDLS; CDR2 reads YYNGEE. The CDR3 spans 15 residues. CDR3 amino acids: CASSYLDTGGNTIYF. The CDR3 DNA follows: TGTGCCAGCAGCTACTTGGACACCGGTGGCAACACCATATATTTT.

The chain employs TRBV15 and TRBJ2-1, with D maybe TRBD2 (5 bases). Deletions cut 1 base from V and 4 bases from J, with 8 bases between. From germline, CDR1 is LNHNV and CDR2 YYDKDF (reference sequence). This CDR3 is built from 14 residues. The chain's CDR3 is CATSRGGIYNEQFF. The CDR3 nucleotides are TGTGCCACCAGCAGAGGAGGGATTTACAATGAGCAGTTCTTC.

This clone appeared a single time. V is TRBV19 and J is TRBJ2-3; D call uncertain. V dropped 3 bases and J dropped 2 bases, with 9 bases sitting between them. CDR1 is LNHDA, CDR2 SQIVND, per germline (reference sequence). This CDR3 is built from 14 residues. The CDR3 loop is CASSMVSNTDTQYF. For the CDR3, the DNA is TGTGCCAGTAGTATGGTCAGTAACACAGATACGCAGTATTTT.

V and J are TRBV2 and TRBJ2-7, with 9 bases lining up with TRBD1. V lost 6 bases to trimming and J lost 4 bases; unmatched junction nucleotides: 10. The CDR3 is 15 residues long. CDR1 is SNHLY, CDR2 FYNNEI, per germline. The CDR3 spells CASRPQGTGSYEQYF. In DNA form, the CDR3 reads TGTGCCAGCAGGCCCCAAGGGACAGGGTCGTACGAGCAGTACTTC. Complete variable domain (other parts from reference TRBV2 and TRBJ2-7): EPEVTQTPSHQVTQMGQEVILRCVPISNHLYFYWYRQILGQKVEFLVSFYNNEISEKSEIFDDQFSVERPDGSNFTLKIRSTKLEDSAMYFCASRPQGTGSYEQYFGPGTRLTVT.

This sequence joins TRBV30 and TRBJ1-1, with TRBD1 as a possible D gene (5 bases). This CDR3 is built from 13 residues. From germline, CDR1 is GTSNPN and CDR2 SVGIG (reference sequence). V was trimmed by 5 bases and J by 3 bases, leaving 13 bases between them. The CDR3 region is CAWALGADTEAFF. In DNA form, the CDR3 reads TGTGCCTGGGCCCTCGGGGCAGACACTGAAGCTTTCTTT.